These 23 T cell receptor beta chains came from one sample sequenced in a study of cytomegalovirus exposure and HLA in healthy donors (dated 2017 in TCRdb). Library preparation used the immunoSEQ multiplex PCR assay. The multiplex PCR relied on a mix of 60 forward primers for TCR Vbeta segments and 13 reverse primers for TCR Jbeta segments. In its TCRdb copy, this immuneACCESS table keeps in-frame sequences only and misses some clones. Where compared with another copy, unresolved V genes explain less than half of these, and the others have no known cause. This sample's table carries tens of thousands of clones. In total, the top ten clones hold roughly 5.8% of the sample. Sequenced material: PBMCs. These receptors all stem from a human donor in good health.

This chain connects TRBV5-6 to TRBJ2-3, with a tentative D call TRBD2 (6 bases). CDR1 and CDR2 (germline): SGHDT, YYEEEE. There are 15 residues in the CDR3. Trimming removed 1 base at V and 3 bases at J, with 12 bases between. The CDR3 DNA follows: TGTGCCAGCAGCTTGCGGAGCGGGCGGACAGATACGCAGTATTTT. Its translation is CASSLRSGRTDTQYF. The full variable domain, its missing parts supplied by reference TRBV5-6 and TRBJ2-3, is DAGVTQSPTHLIKTRGQQVTLRCSPKSGHDTVSWYQQALGQGPQFIFQYYEEEERQRGNFPDRFSGHQFPNYSSELNVNALLLGDSALYLCASSLRSGRTDTQYFGPGTRLTVL.

The V gene is TRBV5-1, the J gene TRBJ2-7; weak D call: TRBD1 (6 bases). Germline V gene data show CDR1 as SGHRS and CDR2 as YFSETQ. The V and J ends lost 4 bases and 3 bases respectively, with 14 bases between them. CDR3 length: 14 residues. The CDR3 sequence is CASSQGTNNYEQYF. In DNA, the CDR3 is TGCGCCAGCAGCCAGGGGACAAACAACTACGAGCAGTACTTC.

The chain links TRBV5-1 to TRBJ1-4, with 9 bases that match TRBD1. This CDR3 is 14 amino acids long. Losses at the gene ends were 4 bases for V and 6 bases for J; bases not matched to a gene: 4. Germline assignment: CDR1 SGHRS and CDR2 YFSETQ. CDR3 in amino acids: CASSLQGADEKLFF. The CDR3 DNA is TGCGCCAGCAGCCTACAGGGGGCGGATGAAAAACTGTTTTTT.

V usage is TRBV28 and J usage is TRBJ1-5, with TRBD1 matching over 7 bases. V lost 2 bases, J lost 4 bases, and 8 bases stayed unmatched. The CDR3 consists of 16 residues. Germline CDR1 MDHEN, CDR2 SYDVKM. The CDR3 sequence: CASSLGLTGENQPQHF. CDR3 nucleotides: TGTGCCAGCAGTTTAGGCCTCACAGGGGAAAATCAGCCCCAGCATTTT. Full variable domain (remainder filled in from reference TRBV28 and TRBJ1-5): DVKVTQSSRYLVKRTGEKVFLECVQDMDHENMFWYRQDPGLGLRLIYFSYDVKMKEKGDIPEGYSVSREKKERFSLILESASTNQTSMYLCASSLGLTGENQPQHFGDGTRLSIL.

The chain couples TRBV4-1 to TRBJ1-2, with 7 bases aligning to TRBD1. This CDR3 contains 16 residues. Germline V gene data show CDR1 as MGHRA and CDR2 as YSYEKL. Trimming took 0 bases from V and 2 from J; bases not matched to a gene: 6. The CDR3 sequence: CASSQDIKTGNYGYTF. DNA of the CDR3: TGCGCCAGCAGCCAAGATATTAAGACAGGGAACTATGGCTACACCTTC.

The gene calls are TRBV5-6 and TRBJ2-1; D might be TRBD1 (6 bases). The CDR3 contains 13 residues. Germline V gene data show CDR1 as SGHDT and CDR2 as YYEEEE. V lost 4 bases, J lost 10 bases, and 15 bases lay in between. The CDR3 spells CASSQGTDWEQFF. The CDR3 region has the DNA TGTGCCAGCAGCCAGGGGACCGACTGGGAGCAGTTCTTC.

This chain connects TRBV11-2 to TRBJ2-2; D possibly corresponds to TRBD1 (6 bases). CDR3 length: 15 amino acids. Per germline, CDR1 SGHAT and CDR2 FQNNGV. The V gene lost 6 bases and the J gene lost 4 bases, with 15 bases spanning the gap. Written as DNA, the CDR3 is TGTGCCAGCAGGCCGATGGGGGCGCGCACCGGGGAGCTGTTTTTT. It specifies CASRPMGARTGELFF. The whole variable domain, filled in from reference TRBV11-2 and TRBJ2-2, reads EAGVAQSPRYKIIEKRQSVAFWCNPISGHATLYWYQQILGQGPKLLIQFQNNGVVDDSQLPKDRFSAERLKGVDSTLKIQPAKLEDSAVYLCASRPMGARTGELFFGEGSRLTVL.

V gene TRBV19 combines with J gene TRBJ1-4, with unresolved D. CDR1 and CDR2 from the germline V gene are LNHDA and SQIVND (reference sequence). Trimming took 10 bases from V and 6 from J, leaving 15 bases between them. This CDR3 contains 13 residues. The CDR3 spells CATSDSMYEKLFF. The CDR3 nucleotides are TGTGCCACGTCTGACTCGATGTATGAAAAACTGTTTTTT.

This sequence joins TRBV15 and TRBJ1-5; 11 bases are a match to TRBD1. The germline CDR1 and CDR2 sequences are LNHNV and YYDKDF (reference sequence). This CDR3 contains 15 residues. Trimming removed 9 bases from V and 7 bases from J; junction bases left unmatched: 11. This CDR3 reads CATGEGTGGGQPQHF. DNA for the CDR3: TGTGCCACAGGGGAGGGGACAGGGGGTGGGCAGCCCCAGCATTTT.

The J gene is TRBJ2-3, the V gene TRBV9, with no clear D. Per the germline V gene, CDR1 is SGDLS and CDR2 is YYNGEE. The CDR3 runs to 14 residues. Trimming left V 4 bases short and J 4 bases short, with 13 bases between. The CDR3 region has the DNA TGTGCCAGCAGCTTTTCCCCTCCGGCAGATACGCAGTATTTT. It is translated as CASSFSPPADTQYF.

In regard to this clone: Other DNA sequences in this sample translate to the same CDR3. The V call is TRBV7-9, the J call TRBJ1-6; unclear D gene. The germline CDR1 and CDR2 sequences are SEHNR and FQNEAQ (reference sequence). V was pared by 3 bases and J by 9 bases, with 9 bases between. The CDR3 totals 13 residues. CDR3 nucleotide sequence: TGTGCCAGCAGCTTTCAGGCGAGTTCACCCCTCCACTTT. It is translated as CASSFQASSPLHF.

Note on this clone: A junction boundary mismatches the germline segment, possibly from a read error. The chain has TRBV11-2 and TRBJ2-1, with TRBD2 as a possible D gene (6 bases). The CDR3 contains 15 residues. Germline V gives CDR1 SGHAT, CDR2 FQNNGV. The CDR3, as DNA: TGTGCCAGCAGCCCGGGACTGGGCTCCGACAATGAGCAGTTCTTC. Encoded protein: CASSPGLGSDNEQFF.

The genes are TRBV4-1 and TRBJ2-2; D perhaps matches TRBD2 (6 bases). There are 18 residues in the CDR3. Germline V lookup: CDR1 MGHRA, CDR2 YSYEKL. Trimming took off 0 bases at V and 4 bases at J, with 18 bases between the two ends. CDR3 in amino acids: CASSQDESKGLITGELFF. CDR3 DNA: TGCGCCAGCAGCCAAGACGAGTCTAAGGGACTGATCACCGGGGAGCTGTTTTTT.

J is TRBJ2-2 and V is TRBV28; D unclear. Germline CDR1 reads MDHEN; CDR2 reads SYDVKM. V was trimmed by 2 bases and J by 0 bases, leaving 7 bases between them. This CDR3 comprises 15 residues. The CDR3 loop is CASSLLPANTGELFF. The DNA for the CDR3 is TGTGCCAGCAGTTTACTCCCCGCGAACACCGGGGAGCTGTTTTTT.

Considering frequency, this clone is medium-sized. V gene TRBV28 combines with J gene TRBJ1-6; D unclear. V was cut by 3 bases and J by 9 bases, with 12 bases left in between. The CDR3 contains 14 residues. Per the germline V gene, CDR1 is MDHEN and CDR2 is SYDVKM. The chain's CDR3 is CASSLQREVSPLHF. In DNA, the CDR3 is TGTGCCAGCAGTTTGCAACGGGAAGTTTCACCCCTCCACTTT. Based on the CDR3 plus reference TRBV28 and TRBJ1-6, the full variable domain is DVKVTQSSRYLVKRTGEKVFLECVQDMDHENMFWYRQDPGLGLRLIYFSYDVKMKEKGDIPEGYSVSREKKERFSLILESASTNQTSMYLCASSLQREVSPLHFGNGTRLTVT.

Regarding this clone: Other DNA sequences in the same sample also yield this CDR3. V is TRBV27 and J is TRBJ1-2; the match to TRBD1 covers 9 bases. The CDR3 covers 14 residues. Germline lookup yields CDR1 MNHEY and CDR2 SMNVEV (reference sequence). The trim removed 3 bases at V and 5 bases at J, leaving 4 bases unmatched. The CDR3 nucleotides are TGTGCCAGCAGTTTGGCCGGGACAGGGTATGGCTACACCTTC. Its protein is CASSLAGTGYGYTF.

J is TRBJ2-7 and V is TRBV6-1; no clear D. The germline V and J ends were trimmed by 2 bases and 0 bases, with 8 bases remaining between them. This CDR3 has 14 amino acids. Germline V gene lookup returns CDR1 MNHNS and CDR2 SASEGT. In DNA form, the CDR3 reads TGTGCCAGCAGTGAATTTACGGGCTCCTACGAGCAGTACTTC. Translation: CASSEFTGSYEQYF.

The chain recombines TRBV7-9 with TRBJ1-1, with 10 bases aligning to TRBD1. This CDR3 comprises 15 residues. V lost 3 bases and J lost 1; bases outside the gene matches: 2. Germline V gene lookup returns CDR1 SEHNR and CDR2 FQNEAQ (reference sequence). The CDR3 DNA reads TGTGCCAGCAGCTTCTGGACAGGGGGGAACACTGAAGCTTTCTTT. This translates into CASSFWTGGNTEAFF.

This chain's CDR3 is CASRRDREEKLFF. CDR3 in DNA: TGTGCCAGCAGAAGGGACAGGGAGGAAAAACTGTTTTTT. The chain recombines TRBV2 with TRBJ1-4; 9 bases match TRBD1. With V trimmed by 6 bases and J by 8 bases, 4 bases remained unmatched. The CDR3 runs to 13 residues. Looked up from germline, CDR1 is SNHLY and CDR2 is FYNNEI.

The CDR3: CASSGTVVTDTQYF. CDR3 nucleotides: TGTGCCAGCAGTGGTACGGTTGTGACAGATACGCAGTATTTT. This chain links TRBV2 with TRBJ2-3; D is undetermined. Germline CDR1 SNHLY, CDR2 FYNNEI. The germline V and J ends were trimmed by 4 bases and 3 bases, with 11 bases remaining between them. This CDR3 has 14 amino acids.

The gene calls are TRBV19 and TRBJ1-2; TRBD1 agrees at 10 bases. In germline, CDR1 is LNHDA, CDR2 SQIVND (reference sequence). There are 18 residues in the CDR3. The junction had 16 bases not matched to a gene; V was cut back by 5 bases and J by 4 bases. As DNA, the CDR3 is TGTGCCAGTAGTGTAACGACCGGGACAGGGGATACCGTCTATGGCTACACCTTC. Residues: CASSVTTGTGDTVYGYTF. Complete variable domain (other parts from reference TRBV19 and TRBJ1-2): DGGITQSPKYLFRKEGQNVTLSCEQNLNHDAMYWYRQDPGQGLRLIYYSQIVNDFQKGDIAEGYSVSREKKESFPLTVTSAQKNPTAFYLCASSVTTGTGDTVYGYTFGSGTRLTVV.

This sequence joins TRBV28 and TRBJ2-1; 11 nucleotides agree with TRBD2. V was pared by 5 bases and J by 5 bases, with 5 bases of the junction left unmatched. The CDR3 has 15 residues. Germline lookup yields CDR1 MDHEN and CDR2 SYDVKM. The CDR3 DNA follows: TGTGCCAGCAGTCCTAGCGGGGGGACAGACAATGAGCAGTTCTTC. It encodes CASSPSGGTDNEQFF.

The rearrangement links TRBV4-1 to TRBJ1-5, with 8 bases aligning to TRBD1. V was pared by 1 base and J by 3 bases, with 8 bases of the junction left unmatched. The CDR3 spans 17 residues. The germline CDR1 and CDR2 sequences are MGHRA and YSYEKL. CDR3 nucleotide sequence: TGCGCCAGCAGCCAAGGGACAGGGCTCTCAAACAATCAGCCCCAGCATTTT. Translated, it gives CASSQGTGLSNNQPQHF.